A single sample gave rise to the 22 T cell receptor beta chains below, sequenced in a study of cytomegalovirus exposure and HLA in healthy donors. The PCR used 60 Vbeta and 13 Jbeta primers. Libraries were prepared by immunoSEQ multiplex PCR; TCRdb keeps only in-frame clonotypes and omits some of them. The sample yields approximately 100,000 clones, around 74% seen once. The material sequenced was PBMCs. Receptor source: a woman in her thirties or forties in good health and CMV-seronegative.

CDR3 residues: CASRRSGTYNEQFF. The CDR3 region has the DNA TGTGCCAGTAGGAGGAGCGGGACCTACAATGAGCAGTTCTTC. This sequence joins TRBV19 and TRBJ2-1; 7 nucleotides align to TRBD2. Looked up from germline, CDR1 is LNHDA and CDR2 is SQIVND (reference sequence). The junction had 4 bases not matched to a gene; V was cut back by 6 bases and J by 2 bases. This CDR3 is built from 14 residues.

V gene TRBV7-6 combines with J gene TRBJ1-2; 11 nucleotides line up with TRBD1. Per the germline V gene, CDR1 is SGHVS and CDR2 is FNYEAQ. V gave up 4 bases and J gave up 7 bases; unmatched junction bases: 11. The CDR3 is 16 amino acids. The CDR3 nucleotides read TGTGCCAGCAGCTCAGAACCGGGGACAGGGGGGGGTGGCTACACCTTC. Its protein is CASSSEPGTGGGGYTF. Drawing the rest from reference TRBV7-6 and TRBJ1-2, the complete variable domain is GAGVSQSPRYKVTKRGQDVALRCDPISGHVSLYWYRQALGQGPEFLTYFNYEAQQDKSGLPNDRFSAERPEGSISTLTIQRTEQRDSAMYRCASSSEPGTGGGGYTFGSGTRLTVV.

The CDR3 nucleotides read TGTGCCAGCACCAACCCTGTGGCAGGGCCCGTCAGCAATCAGCCCCAGCATTTT. It is translated as CASTNPVAGPVSNQPQHF. This chain links TRBV7-9 with TRBJ1-5; a possible D gene is TRBD1 (5 bases). The CDR3 has 18 residues. Trimming pared 7 bases from V and 1 base from J, leaving 23 bases between. Germline assignment: CDR1 SEHNR and CDR2 FQNEAQ (reference sequence).

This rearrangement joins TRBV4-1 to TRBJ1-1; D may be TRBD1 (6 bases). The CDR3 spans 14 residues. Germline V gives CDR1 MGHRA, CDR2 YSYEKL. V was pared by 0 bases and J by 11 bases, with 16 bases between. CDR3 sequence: CASSQDGGQRDAFF. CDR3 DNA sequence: TGCGCCAGCAGCCAAGATGGAGGACAGAGGGACGCTTTCTTT.

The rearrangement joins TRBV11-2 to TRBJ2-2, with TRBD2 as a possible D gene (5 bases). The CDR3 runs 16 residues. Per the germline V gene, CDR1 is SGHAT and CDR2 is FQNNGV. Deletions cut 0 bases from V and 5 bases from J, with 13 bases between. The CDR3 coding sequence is TGTGCCAGCAGCTTAGATGTCGGGGTGGATACCGGGGAGCTGTTTTTT. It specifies CASSLDVGVDTGELFF. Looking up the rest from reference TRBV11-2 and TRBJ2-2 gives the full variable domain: EAGVAQSPRYKIIEKRQSVAFWCNPISGHATLYWYQQILGQGPKLLIQFQNNGVVDDSQLPKDRFSAERLKGVDSTLKIQPAKLEDSAVYLCASSLDVGVDTGELFFGEGSRLTVL.

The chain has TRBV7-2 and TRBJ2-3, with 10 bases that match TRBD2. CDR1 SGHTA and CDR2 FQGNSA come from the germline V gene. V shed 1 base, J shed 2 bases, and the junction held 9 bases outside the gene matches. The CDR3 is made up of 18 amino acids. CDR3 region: CASSLVSGGPYSTDTQYF. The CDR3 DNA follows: TGTGCCAGCAGCTTAGTTAGCGGGGGGCCCTATTCCACAGATACGCAGTATTTT.

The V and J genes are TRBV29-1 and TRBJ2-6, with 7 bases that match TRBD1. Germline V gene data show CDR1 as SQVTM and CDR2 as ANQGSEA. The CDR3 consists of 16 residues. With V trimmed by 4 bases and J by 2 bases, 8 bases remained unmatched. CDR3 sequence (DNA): TGCAGCGTTGGAGGGACGGACAGGCCTGGGGCCAACGTCCTGACTTTC. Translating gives CSVGGTDRPGANVLTF.

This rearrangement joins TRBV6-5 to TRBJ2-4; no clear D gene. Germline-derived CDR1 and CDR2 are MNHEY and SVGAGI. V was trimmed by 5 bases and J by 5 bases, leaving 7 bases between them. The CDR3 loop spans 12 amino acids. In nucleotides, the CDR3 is TGTGCCAGCAGTACACGGGAAAACATTCAGTACTTC. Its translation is CASSTRENIQYF.

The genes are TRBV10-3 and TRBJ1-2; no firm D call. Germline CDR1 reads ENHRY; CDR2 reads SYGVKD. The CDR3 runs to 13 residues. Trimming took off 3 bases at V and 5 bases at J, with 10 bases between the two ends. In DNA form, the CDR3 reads TGTGCCATCAGTGAAGACATCGGATATGGCTACACCTTC. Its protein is CAISEDIGYGYTF.

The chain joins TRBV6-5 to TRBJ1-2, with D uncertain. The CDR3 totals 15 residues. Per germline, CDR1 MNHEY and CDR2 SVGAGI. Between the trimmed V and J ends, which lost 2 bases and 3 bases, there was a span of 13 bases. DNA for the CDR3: TGTGCCAGCAGTTACGAGGGCAGCGCGTACTATGGCTACACCTTC. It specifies CASSYEGSAYYGYTF.

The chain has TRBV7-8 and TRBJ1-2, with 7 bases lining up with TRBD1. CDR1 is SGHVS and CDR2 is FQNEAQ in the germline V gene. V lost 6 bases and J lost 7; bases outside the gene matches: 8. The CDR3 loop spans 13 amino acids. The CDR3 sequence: CASSLDRVSGYTF. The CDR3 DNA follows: TGTGCCAGCAGTCTAGACAGGGTCAGTGGCTACACCTTC.

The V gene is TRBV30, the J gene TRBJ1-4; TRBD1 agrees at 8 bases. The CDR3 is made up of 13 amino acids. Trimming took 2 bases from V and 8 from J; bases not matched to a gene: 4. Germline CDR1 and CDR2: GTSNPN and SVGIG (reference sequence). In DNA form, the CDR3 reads TGTGCCTGGAGTCCGGGACAGGCCGAAAAACTGTTTTTT. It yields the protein CAWSPGQAEKLFF.

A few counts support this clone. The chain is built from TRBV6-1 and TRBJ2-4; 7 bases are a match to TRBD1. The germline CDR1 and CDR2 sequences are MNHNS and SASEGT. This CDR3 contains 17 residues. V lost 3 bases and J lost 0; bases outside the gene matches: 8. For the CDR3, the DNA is TGTGCCAGCAGTGACAGGACAGGAACTCTAGCCAAAAACATTCAGTACTTC. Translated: CASSDRTGTLAKNIQYF.

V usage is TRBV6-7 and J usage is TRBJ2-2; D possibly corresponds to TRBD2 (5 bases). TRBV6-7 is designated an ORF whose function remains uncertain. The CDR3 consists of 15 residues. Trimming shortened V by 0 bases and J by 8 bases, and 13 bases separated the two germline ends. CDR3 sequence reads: CASSYSASPGGELFF. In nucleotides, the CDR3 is TGTGCCAGCAGTTACTCAGCTAGCCCGGGGGGGGAGCTGTTTTTT.

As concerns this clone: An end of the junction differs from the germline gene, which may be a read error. CDR3 residues: CSSSPPGGGWMSTNEKLFF. In DNA, the CDR3 is TGTTCCAGCAGCCCCCCGGGCGGGGGATGGATGTCAACTAATGAAAAACTGTTTTTT. V usage is TRBV7-9 and J usage is TRBJ1-4, with D tentatively TRBD1 (5 bases). Germline assignment: CDR1 SEHNR and CDR2 FQNEAQ (reference sequence). CDR3 length: 19 amino acids.

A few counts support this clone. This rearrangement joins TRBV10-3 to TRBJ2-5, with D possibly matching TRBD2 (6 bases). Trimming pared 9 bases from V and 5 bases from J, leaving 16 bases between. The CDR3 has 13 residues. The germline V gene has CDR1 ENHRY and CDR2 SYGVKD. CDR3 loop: CAIAPGVDETQYF. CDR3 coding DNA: TGTGCCATTGCTCCGGGGGTGGACGAGACCCAGTACTTC.

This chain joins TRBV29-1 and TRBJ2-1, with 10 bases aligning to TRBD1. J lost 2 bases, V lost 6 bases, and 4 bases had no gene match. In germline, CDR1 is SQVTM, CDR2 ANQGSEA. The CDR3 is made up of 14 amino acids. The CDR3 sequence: CSVRDRGPYNEQFF. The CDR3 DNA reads TGCAGCGTCCGGGACAGGGGTCCCTACAATGAGCAGTTCTTC.

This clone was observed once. The CDR3, as DNA: TGTGCCAGTAGTTGGAGTCAGCGGGAGACCCAGTACTTC. Translating it yields CASSWSQRETQYF. The rearrangement links TRBV19 to TRBJ2-5, with D maybe TRBD2 (5 bases). Germline V lookup: CDR1 LNHDA, CDR2 SQIVND (reference sequence). The CDR3 has 13 amino acids. Between the trimmed V and J ends, which lost 5 bases and 5 bases, there was a span of 12 bases.

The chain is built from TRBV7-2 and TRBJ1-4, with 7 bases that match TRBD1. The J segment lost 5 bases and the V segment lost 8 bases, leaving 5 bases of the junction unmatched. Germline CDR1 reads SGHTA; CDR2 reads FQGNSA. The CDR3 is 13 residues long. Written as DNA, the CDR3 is TGTGCCAGCGCCGGGACAGCGAATGAAAAACTGTTTTTT. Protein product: CASAGTANEKLFF.

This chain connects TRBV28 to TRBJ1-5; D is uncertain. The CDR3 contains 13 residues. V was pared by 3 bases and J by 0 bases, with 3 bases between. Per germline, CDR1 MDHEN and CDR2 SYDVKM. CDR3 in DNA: TGTGCCAGCAGTTTTAATAGCAATCAGCCCCAGCATTTT. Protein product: CASSFNSNQPQHF.

DNA of the CDR3: TGCGCCAGCAGCCCGGAGGGACTCAGCTACGAGCAGTACTTC. Translated, it gives CASSPEGLSYEQYF. This chain uses TRBV4-1 with TRBJ2-7; a possible D gene is TRBD2 (6 bases). The germline gives CDR1 MGHRA, CDR2 YSYEKL. V was pared by 4 bases and J by 3 bases, with 13 bases between. The CDR3 totals 14 residues.

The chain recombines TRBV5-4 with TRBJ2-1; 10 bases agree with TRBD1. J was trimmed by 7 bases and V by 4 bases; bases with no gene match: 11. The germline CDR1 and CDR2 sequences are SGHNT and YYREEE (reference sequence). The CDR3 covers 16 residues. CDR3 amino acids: CASSKDSGQGRNEQFF. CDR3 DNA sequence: TGTGCCAGCAGCAAGGACTCGGGACAGGGGCGGAATGAGCAGTTCTTC. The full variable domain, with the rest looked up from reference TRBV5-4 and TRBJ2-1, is ETGVTQSPTHLIKTRGQQVTLRCSSQSGHNTVSWYQQALGQGPQFIFQYYREEENGRGNFPPRFSGLQFPNYSSELNVNALELDDSALYLCASSKDSGQGRNEQFFGPGTRLTVL.